The clone carrying this T cell receptor (beta chain) was observed once. The antigen is not known. This entry is derived from a study of shared clonotypes between healthy human individuals. Trimming took 3 bases from V and 3 from J; bases not matched to a gene: 9. Germline V lookup: CDR1 SGHRS, CDR2 YFSETQ. This CDR3 spans 16 amino acids. Study-level findings and limits: Larger estimated richness was generally recorded for naive subsets relative to memory subsets. Sorted-subset sequencing, rarefaction showed, was incomplete despite large depth.

Generated by immunoSEQ multiplex PCR, the TCRdb table keeps only in-frame clones and is missing some. Among 2 million to 2.5 million clones listed, just over 90% were seen once. J is TRBJ1-1 and V is TRBV5-1; 9 bases map to TRBD1. Sequencing used naive CD4+ T cells from PBMCs. The subset here: CD45RA+ positively selected. The sequence was collected from a young man in good health. Some clones in this sample may be carry-over from other donors' samples. The DNA of the CDR3 is TGCGCCAGCAGCTCCACCGGGACAGGGTCCTACACTGAAGCTTTCTTT. The encoded protein is CASSSTGTGSYTEAFF.